The next 10 T cell receptor beta chains were all read from a single sample in a study of blood T cell repertoires in COVID-19. TCRdb's copy holds only in-frame clones and misses some; the assay was immunoSEQ multiplex PCR. The profile shows a few hundred thousand clones, around 86% of them singletons. Sequencing used peripheral blood. Every receptor here comes from a woman aged 50 to 60 with COVID-19, enrolled during active disease.

This sequence joins TRBV4-2 and TRBJ2-7; 15 positions agree with TRBD2. The ends lost 3 bases at V and 5 bases at J; junction bases unmatched: 14. The CDR3 is made up of 19 amino acids. Germline CDR1 is LGHNA and CDR2 is YNFKEQ. Here the CDR3 DNA reads TGTGCCAGCAGCCAGTCCCTCCCGGGACTAGCGGGGGGCCTCCACGAGCAGTACTTC. Protein: CASSQSLPGLAGGLHEQYF.

J is TRBJ2-3 and V is TRBV2, with TRBD1 identical over 10 bases. The CDR3 sequence is 18 residues long. V trimming: 0 bases; J trimming: 1 base; junction bases outside the gene matches: 7. Germline V gene data show CDR1 as SNHLY and CDR2 as FYNNEI. The DNA of the CDR3 is TGTGCCAGCAGTGAAGCCGGGACAGGGGTCCCACGCACAGATACGCAGTATTTT. Protein: CASSEAGTGVPRTDTQYF.

The genes are TRBV28 and TRBJ2-1; 9 bases fit TRBD1. Trimming took 2 bases from V and 5 from J; bases not matched to a gene: 7. Looked up from germline, CDR1 is MDHEN and CDR2 is SYDVKM. The CDR3 sequence is 16 residues long. The CDR3 DNA reads TGTGCCAGCAGTTTACCCGGGACAGGGAAGGACAATGAGCAGTTCTTC. Residues: CASSLPGTGKDNEQFF.

This clone was recorded once. The chain is built from TRBV6-5 and TRBJ1-5; D unresolved. The ends were cut back, 7 bases at V and 1 base at J, with 8 bases in the middle. This CDR3 region has 13 residues. The germline V gene has CDR1 MNHEY and CDR2 SVGAGI. For the CDR3, the DNA is TGTGCCAGCATGGGAGGGAGCAATCAGCCCCAGCATTTT. Translation: CASMGGSNQPQHF.

V is TRBV7-9 and J is TRBJ2-3; 10 nucleotides line up with TRBD2. CDR3 length: 18 amino acids. The ends lost 2 bases at V and 1 base at J; junction bases unmatched: 9. Germline V gene sequence: CDR1 SEHNR, CDR2 FQNEAQ (reference sequence). This chain's CDR3 is CASSLKRGGPKGTDTQYF. The CDR3 DNA reads TGTGCCAGCAGCTTAAAGCGGGGGGGCCCTAAAGGCACAGATACGCAGTATTTT.

J is TRBJ2-2 and V is TRBV7-2, with TRBD2 matching 9 bases. The CDR3 spans 18 residues. V was clipped by 2 bases and J by 2 bases; unmatched bases: 9. Germline loops: CDR1 SGHTA, CDR2 FQGNSA. CDR3 nucleotides: TGTGCCAGCAGCTTAAAACCAGCGGGGGGACTAAACACCGGGGAGCTGTTTTTT. Its protein product is CASSLKPAGGLNTGELFF.

The chain employs TRBV6-1 and TRBJ2-1; 10 bases align to TRBD2. Germline-derived CDR1 and CDR2 are MNHNS and SASEGT. The CDR3 runs to 15 residues. V shed 2 bases, J shed 7 bases, and the junction held 5 bases outside the gene matches. CDR3 loop: CASSESAGGGNEQFF. CDR3 sequence (DNA): TGTGCCAGCAGTGAATCAGCGGGGGGGGGAAATGAGCAGTTCTTC.

CDR3 nucleotides: TGCGCCAGCAGCTTGACGACAGGGTTTTTGACTGAAGCTTTCTTT. It is translated as CASSLTTGFLTEAFF. The J gene is TRBJ1-1, the V gene TRBV5-1; TRBD1 agrees at 7 bases. The junction had 8 bases not matched to a gene; V was cut back by 1 base and J by 5 bases. CDR1 and CDR2 from the germline V gene are SGHRS and YFSETQ. The CDR3 totals 15 residues.

This chain uses TRBV5-4 with TRBJ1-4; TRBD1 might be the D (5 bases). The germline CDR1 and CDR2 sequences are SGHNT and YYREEE (reference sequence). The CDR3 consists of 14 residues. Trimming took 3 bases from V and 5 from J, leaving 11 bases between them. The CDR3 reads CASSSGRGNEKLFF. Here the CDR3 DNA reads TGTGCCAGCAGCTCGGGGCGGGGGAATGAAAAACTGTTTTTT.

V usage is TRBV6-4 and J usage is TRBJ2-3, with a weak D call TRBD1 (5 bases). V was shortened by 5 bases and J by 4 bases, with 13 bases between the two germline ends. This CDR3 has 14 residues. Germline loops: CDR1 MRHNA, CDR2 SNTAGT. This chain's CDR3 is CASSLETDADTQYF. The CDR3 DNA reads TGTGCCAGCAGTCTCGAGACAGACGCAGATACGCAGTATTTT.